The rows below give T cell receptor beta chains drawn from one sample of a study of blood T cells in healthy people across ages. A single record per CDR3 protein comes from TCRdb applying MiXCR to the 5' RACE reads. The repertoire has 550,000 to 750,000 distinct CDR3 sequences, around 21% of them found once; the top ten carry approximately 3.6%. The sequencing sample was made of blood. Source of these receptors: a man between 65 and 80 years old in good health. Each CDR3 is given with its conserved first and last residue. The order of the fields is D gene, V gene, clone size, J gene, CDR3 DNA, CDR3 protein. The D gene is left open where the match is weak. Only some rows state a clone size, as once, few, many or a class for expanded clones.

d_call: -; v_call: TRBV11-3; clone_size: -; j_call: TRBJ2-2; cdr3_nt: TGTGCCAGCAGCTTAGCCCCGGGAACGAACACCGGGGAGCTGTTTTTT; cdr3_aa: CASSLAPGTNTGELFF
d_call: -; v_call: TRBV20-1; clone_size: -; j_call: TRBJ2-2; cdr3_nt: TGCAGTGCTCGGGAGTGGGGGAGCACCGGGGAGCTGTTTTTT; cdr3_aa: CSAREWGSTGELFF
d_call: TRBD1; v_call: TRBV28; clone_size: -; j_call: TRBJ2-1; cdr3_nt: TGTGCCAGCAGTTTGCCGGGACAGGGAAGGTACAATGAGCAGTTCTTC; cdr3_aa: CASSLPGQGRYNEQFF
d_call: TRBD2; v_call: TRBV6-6; clone_size: -; j_call: TRBJ2-1; cdr3_nt: TGTGCCAGCAGTTATCCTGGACTAGCGGGGGGCAATGAGCAGTTCTTC; cdr3_aa: CASSYPGLAGGNEQFF
d_call: -; v_call: TRBV20-1; clone_size: few; j_call: TRBJ2-3; cdr3_nt: TGCAGTGCTAGTCGTCGGGACACTACTAGCACAGATACGCAGTATTTT; cdr3_aa: CSASRRDTTSTDTQYF
d_call: TRBD2; v_call: TRBV12-3/TRBV12-4; clone_size: -; j_call: TRBJ2-3; cdr3_nt: TGTGCCAGCAGCCTGACTAGCGGGACCACAGATACGCAGTATTTT; cdr3_aa: CASSLTSGTTDTQYF
d_call: -; v_call: TRBV28; clone_size: -; j_call: TRBJ2-7; cdr3_nt: TGTGCCAGCAAAGGGAGCCCCCACGAGCAGTACTTC; cdr3_aa: CASKGSPHEQYF
d_call: TRBD2; v_call: TRBV13; clone_size: few; j_call: TRBJ2-7; cdr3_nt: TGTGCCAGCAGCTTAGGCCGGGGGGGGGTCTACGAGCAGTACTTC; cdr3_aa: CASSLGRGGVYEQYF
d_call: TRBD1; v_call: TRBV12-3/TRBV12-4; clone_size: -; j_call: TRBJ1-2; cdr3_nt: TGTGCCAGCAGGCAGGGACAGGGGAATGGCTACACCTTC; cdr3_aa: CASRQGQGNGYTF
d_call: TRBD1; v_call: TRBV7-9; clone_size: -; j_call: TRBJ1-4; cdr3_nt: TGTGCCAGCAGCCCCGACAGGGTCGGAGAAAAACTGTTTTTT; cdr3_aa: CASSPDRVGEKLFF
d_call: -; v_call: TRBV28; clone_size: -; j_call: TRBJ2-1; cdr3_nt: TGTGCCAGCATGAGACTAACCTACAATGAGCAGTTCTTC; cdr3_aa: CASMRLTYNEQFF
d_call: -; v_call: TRBV12-3/TRBV12-4; clone_size: many; j_call: TRBJ1-4; cdr3_nt: TGTGCCAGCAGCCCGGGGCCACTTAATGAAAAACTGTTTTTT; cdr3_aa: CASSPGPLNEKLFF
d_call: -; v_call: TRBV29-1; clone_size: few; j_call: TRBJ2-3; cdr3_nt: TGCAGCGTTGAAGATCTTAGAGCAGATACGCAGTATTTT; cdr3_aa: CSVEDLRADTQYF
d_call: -; v_call: TRBV20-1; clone_size: -; j_call: TRBJ1-5; cdr3_nt: TGCAGTGCCACAGGAGTGGCGAGCAATCAGCCCCAGCATTTT; cdr3_aa: CSATGVASNQPQHF
d_call: TRBD1; v_call: TRBV4-1; clone_size: many; j_call: TRBJ1-4; cdr3_nt: TGCGCCAGCAGCCCCACAGGGGGCTTGTGTGAAAAACTGTTTTTT; cdr3_aa: CASSPTGGLCEKLFF
d_call: -; v_call: TRBV15; clone_size: few; j_call: TRBJ2-5; cdr3_nt: TGTGCCACCAGCAGGTTCAGGGAAGGCCAAGAGACCCAGTACTTC; cdr3_aa: CATSRFREGQETQYF
d_call: TRBD1; v_call: TRBV25-1; clone_size: -; j_call: TRBJ2-2; cdr3_nt: TGTGCCAGCAGCGGCCCAGGGGGCTTTGGCGGGGAGCTGTTTTTT; cdr3_aa: CASSGPGGFGGELFF
d_call: TRBD1; v_call: TRBV6-5; clone_size: few; j_call: TRBJ2-3; cdr3_nt: TGTGCCAGCAGCTCGCGTCGGACAGGACGGTATACGCAGTATTTT; cdr3_aa: CASSSRRTGRYTQYF
d_call: -; v_call: TRBV5-1; clone_size: -; j_call: TRBJ2-3; cdr3_nt: TGCGCCAGCAGGGCTATGGGTACGCAGTATTTT; cdr3_aa: CASRAMGTQYF
d_call: TRBD2; v_call: TRBV10-2; clone_size: few; j_call: TRBJ2-1; cdr3_nt: TGCGCCAGCAGTGAGTCTGCAGCGGGACCCTACAATGAGCAGTTCTTC; cdr3_aa: CASSESAAGPYNEQFF
d_call: TRBD1; v_call: TRBV7-3; clone_size: -; j_call: TRBJ2-2; cdr3_nt: TGTGCCAGCAGCCGACAGGGGCTGGGTAACACCGGGGAGCTGTTTTTT; cdr3_aa: CASSRQGLGNTGELFF
d_call: -; v_call: TRBV20-1; clone_size: many; j_call: TRBJ2-5; cdr3_nt: TGCAGTGCTAGAGATTTAAATCGCGAGACCCAGTACTTC; cdr3_aa: CSARDLNRETQYF
d_call: TRBD2; v_call: TRBV4-2; clone_size: -; j_call: TRBJ2-7; cdr3_nt: TGTGCCAGCAGCCAAGATCTCCCGTCGCGGACTAGCGGGAGGTTGGGGGAGCAGTACTTC; cdr3_aa: CASSQDLPSRTSGRLGEQYF
d_call: -; v_call: TRBV6-1; clone_size: -; j_call: TRBJ1-4; cdr3_nt: TGTGCCAGCAGTGGGACGGTCACTAATGAAAAACTGTTTTTT; cdr3_aa: CASSGTVTNEKLFF
d_call: TRBD2; v_call: TRBV5-5; clone_size: few; j_call: TRBJ2-1; cdr3_nt: TGTGCCAGCAGCACGGGACTAGCGATCTACAATGAGCAGTTCTTC; cdr3_aa: CASSTGLAIYNEQFF
d_call: TRBD2; v_call: TRBV7-2; clone_size: -; j_call: TRBJ2-3; cdr3_nt: TGTGCCAGCAGCTCTCTAGCGGGAGGGGCAGATACGCAGTATTTT; cdr3_aa: CASSSLAGGADTQYF
d_call: -; v_call: TRBV28; clone_size: -; j_call: TRBJ2-1; cdr3_nt: TGTGCCAGCAGTTTGGGGGTTTGGTCCTTGAATGAGCAGTTCTTC; cdr3_aa: CASSLGVWSLNEQFF
d_call: TRBD1; v_call: TRBV7-2; clone_size: -; j_call: TRBJ2-5; cdr3_nt: TGTGCCAGCAGCGTAAAGTCGGGGACAGCCGATAAGACCCAGCACTTC; cdr3_aa: CASSVKSGTADKTQHF
d_call: -; v_call: TRBV18; clone_size: -; j_call: TRBJ2-3; cdr3_nt: TGTGCCAGCTCACCACCGGAGGGAGGTACGCAGTATTTT; cdr3_aa: CASSPPEGGTQYF
d_call: -; v_call: TRBV7-2; clone_size: many; j_call: TRBJ2-3; cdr3_nt: TGTGCCAGCAGCTTAGGCGCTCTGATGAGAGGTACAGATACGCAGTATTTT; cdr3_aa: CASSLGALMRGTDTQYF
d_call: -; v_call: TRBV12-3/TRBV12-4; clone_size: -; j_call: TRBJ1-2; cdr3_nt: TGTGCCAGCAGTTTGGAGGGGTGGGACTATGGCTACACCTTC; cdr3_aa: CASSLEGWDYGYTF
d_call: TRBD1; v_call: TRBV19; clone_size: few; j_call: TRBJ2-7; cdr3_nt: TGTGCCAGTAGCACCGGGACAGGGGGAACGTACGAGCAGTACTTC; cdr3_aa: CASSTGTGGTYEQYF
d_call: TRBD2; v_call: TRBV12-5; clone_size: once; j_call: TRBJ2-3; cdr3_nt: TGTGCTAGTGGTTGGAGCGGGGGCACAGATACGCAGTATTTT; cdr3_aa: CASGWSGGTDTQYF
d_call: -; v_call: TRBV6-1; clone_size: -; j_call: TRBJ1-3; cdr3_nt: TGTGCCAGCAGGCCCGAGGGTTTTGGAAACACCATATATTTT; cdr3_aa: CASRPEGFGNTIYF
d_call: TRBD2; v_call: TRBV12-3/TRBV12-4; clone_size: few; j_call: TRBJ2-5; cdr3_nt: TGTGCCAGCAGCCTGGGACTAGCGGGAGCATTAGAGACCCGGTACTTC; cdr3_aa: CASSLGLAGALETRYF
d_call: -; v_call: TRBV3-1; clone_size: few; j_call: TRBJ2-7; cdr3_nt: TGTGCCAGCAGCCAGAATTCACCGGGACACTCCTACGAGCAGTACTTC; cdr3_aa: CASSQNSPGHSYEQYF
d_call: -; v_call: TRBV11-2; clone_size: few; j_call: TRBJ2-7; cdr3_nt: TGTGCCAGCAGCTTAGCGGACACAGGCCCCTACGAGCAGTACTTC; cdr3_aa: CASSLADTGPYEQYF
d_call: TRBD2; v_call: TRBV27; clone_size: few; j_call: TRBJ2-5; cdr3_nt: TGTGCCAGCAGCCCCCGGGGCCTAGTTGCGGGAGGGACCCAGTACTTC; cdr3_aa: CASSPRGLVAGGTQYF
d_call: -; v_call: TRBV7-8; clone_size: -; j_call: TRBJ1-1; cdr3_nt: TGTGCCAGCAGCCCAAATCGGTGGGGGACTGAAGCTTTCTTT; cdr3_aa: CASSPNRWGTEAFF
d_call: -; v_call: TRBV29-1; clone_size: few; j_call: TRBJ1-1; cdr3_nt: TGCAGCGTTCTGGACGGGGGCACTGAAGCTTTCTTT; cdr3_aa: CSVLDGGTEAFF
d_call: TRBD2; v_call: TRBV3-1; clone_size: -; j_call: TRBJ2-5; cdr3_nt: TGTGCCAGCAGCCCTGGGACTAGCGGGAGACAGACCCAGTACTTC; cdr3_aa: CASSPGTSGRQTQYF
d_call: -; v_call: TRBV5-1; clone_size: -; j_call: TRBJ2-3; cdr3_nt: TGCGCCAGCAGCTTGCCGGGCGGACCGGCGGATACGCAGTATTTT; cdr3_aa: CASSLPGGPADTQYF
d_call: TRBD2; v_call: TRBV29-1; clone_size: -; j_call: TRBJ2-3; cdr3_nt: TGCAGCGGTGAAGATCTGACGAGGGCGGGAGCAGATACGCAGTATTTT; cdr3_aa: CSGEDLTRAGADTQYF
d_call: -; v_call: TRBV28; clone_size: few; j_call: TRBJ2-5; cdr3_nt: TGTGCCAGCAGTTTTCCCCTTGCCTCCGGAGCAGGGACCCAGTACTTC; cdr3_aa: CASSFPLASGAGTQYF
d_call: TRBD2; v_call: TRBV2; clone_size: -; j_call: TRBJ2-7; cdr3_nt: TGTGCCAGCAGTCGTGGTTGGGGGGGCGAGCAGTACTTC; cdr3_aa: CASSRGWGGEQYF
d_call: TRBD1; v_call: TRBV29-1; clone_size: -; j_call: TRBJ2-1; cdr3_nt: TGCAGCGCTAAAACGGGACAGGGGGACTACAATGAGCAGTTCTTC; cdr3_aa: CSAKTGQGDYNEQFF
d_call: -; v_call: TRBV5-8; clone_size: few; j_call: TRBJ2-5; cdr3_nt: TGTGCCAGCATCCCTACAGGGACCCCTTCTTATCAAGAGACCCAGTACTTC; cdr3_aa: CASIPTGTPSYQETQYF
d_call: -; v_call: TRBV27; clone_size: few; j_call: TRBJ2-7; cdr3_nt: TGTGCCAGCAGTTTATCGGGAGGACAGGTCTCCTACGAGCAGTACTTC; cdr3_aa: CASSLSGGQVSYEQYF
d_call: -; v_call: TRBV29-1; clone_size: -; j_call: TRBJ2-1; cdr3_nt: TGCAGCGTTGATACAGGCTACAATGAGCAGTTCTTC; cdr3_aa: CSVDTGYNEQFF
d_call: TRBD1; v_call: TRBV2; clone_size: few; j_call: TRBJ1-2; cdr3_nt: TGTGCCAGCAGAGCCGGGACAGGGGCGCTCTCTGGCTACACCTTC; cdr3_aa: CASRAGTGALSGYTF
d_call: -; v_call: TRBV9; clone_size: many; j_call: TRBJ2-7; cdr3_nt: TGTGCCAGCAGCGTAGGGGACTTCGCCCCCTCCTACGAGCAGTACTTC; cdr3_aa: CASSVGDFAPSYEQYF